This passage covers 29 T cell receptor beta chains from one sample sequenced in a study of tumor-infiltrating lymphocytes in primary liver carcinoma (dated by TCRdb to about 2017). Total RNA and DNA were co-extracted without cell sorting from approximately 20-30 mg of bulk tissue using the AllPrep DNA/RNA mini kit. Sequencer: Illumina HiSeq 2500. Using a constant-region primer and ProtoScript II reverse transcriptase, TCRbeta-specific cDNA was reverse-transcribed from around 500 ng total RNA. Three nested multiplex PCR rounds, following a slightly modified ARM-PCR procedure, were used to build the TCRbeta libraries. The first two PCR rounds used multiplex TRBV1-TRBV30 forward primers with a Cbeta reverse primer, each for about 10 cycles. TCRdb applied fastp at Q25 and MiXCR to the public reads, then kept only in-frame beta chains. Every entry covers one CDR3 protein and lists the most common genes and DNA from its rows. The sample records around 27,000 distinct CDR3 sequences, 75% to 80% of which are singletons. 35% to 50% of the sample lies in the top ten.

Specimen: liver tumor tissue from sampling region 3. The cell subset or site label, as the study defines it: tumor region T3, left-lateral pole. These receptors were obtained from a man between 35 and 55 years old with primary liver carcinoma and hepatitis B virus infection.

Comment on this clonotype: This is likely a read error, given that the CDR3 carries no conserved phenylalanine or tryptophan at its end. V gene TRBV5-5 combines with J gene TRBJ2-1, with 11 bases lining up with TRBD2. CDR3 length: 16 residues. The V gene's germline CDR1 is SGHKS and CDR2 YYEKEE (reference sequence). The CDR3, as DNA: TGTACCAGCAGCTATCAGACTAGCGGGACGTACAATGAGCAGTTCCTC. This encodes CTSSYQTSGTYNEQFL.

V gene TRBV4-3 combines with J gene TRBJ2-7, with D possibly TRBD2 on 6 matching bases. Looked up from germline, CDR1 is LGHNA and CDR2 is YSLEER. Deletions cut 9 bases from V and 2 bases from J, with 20 bases between. This CDR3 contains 15 residues. The CDR3 loop reads CASGRDRETPYEQYF. CDR3 in DNA: TGCGCCAGTGGCCGAGATCGGGAGACTCCCTACGAGCAGTACTTC.

Notes on this clonotype: This CDR3 is missing its conserved last phenylalanine or tryptophan, likely due to a read error. J is TRBJ2-2 and V is TRBV11-3; D is unclear. This CDR3 is 15 amino acids long. The germline CDR1 and CDR2 sequences are SGHNT and YENEEA. The ends were cut back, 9 bases at V and 4 bases at J, with 18 bases in the middle. CDR3 DNA sequence: TGTGCCAGGTGGCGCATTAAACCTATCACCGGGGAGCTGTTTATT. This sequence encodes CARWRIKPITGELFI.

This clonotype was seen more than once but under ten times. The gene calls are TRBV7-2 and TRBJ2-5; TRBD2 matches at 10 bases. CDR3 length: 16 residues. The J segment lost 5 bases and the V segment lost 2 bases, leaving 8 bases of the junction unmatched. Germline V gives CDR1 SGHTA, CDR2 FQGNSA. CDR3 DNA sequence: TGTGCCAGCAGCTTAAGTTTGAGCGGGAGGGGTGAGACCCAGTACTTC. Translating gives CASSLSLSGRGETQYF.

Details on this clonotype: One end of the junction fails to match germline, which may point to a read error. This chain uses TRBV6-2 or TRBV6-3 with TRBJ2-5, with D perhaps matching TRBD1 or TRBD2 (5 bases each). Looked up from germline, CDR1 is MNHEY and CDR2 is SVGEGT. The CDR3 covers 15 residues. The CDR3 here is CASTQARGGQEAQYF. The CDR3 nucleotides are TGTGCCAGTACCCAGGCACGGGGCGGCCAAGAGGCCCAGTACTTC.

Points on this clonotype: The CDR3 does not close with the conserved phenylalanine or tryptophan, likely indicating a read error. This chain links TRBV4-2 with TRBJ2-7; 15 bases map to TRBD2. Germline V CDR1 and CDR2: LGHNA, YNFKEQ. The CDR3 sequence is 18 residues long. The CDR3 is CAGSGKPGLAGGPHEQYI. The CDR3, as DNA: TGTGCCGGCAGTGGAAAACCAGGACTAGCGGGAGGGCCACACGAGCAGTACATC.

A word on this clonotype: The junction differs from germline at one of its ends, possibly a read error. The CDR3 sequence: CAISEQGNQPRYF. CDR3 bases: TGTGCCATCAGTGAACAGGGAAATCAGCCCCGGTACTTT. The chain recombines TRBV10-3 with TRBJ1-5, with TRBD1 as a possible D gene (6 bases). This CDR3 contains 13 residues. Germline V gene lookup returns CDR1 ENHRY and CDR2 SYGVKD.

The rearrangement uses TRBV11-2 and TRBJ2-1, with D possibly TRBD2 on 6 matching bases. CDR1 and CDR2 (germline): SGHAT, FQNNGV. V was cut by 3 bases and J by 9 bases, with 21 bases left in between. This CDR3 has 16 amino acids. The CDR3 DNA follows: TGTGCCAGCAGCTTGGATATCGGACTAAGCACGGGTGAGCAGTTCTTC. Translated: CASSLDIGLSTGEQFF. Full variable domain (rest looked up from reference TRBV11-2 and TRBJ2-1): EAGVAQSPRYKIIEKRQSVAFWCNPISGHATLYWYQQILGQGPKLLIQFQNNGVVDDSQLPKDRFSAERLKGVDSTLKIQPAKLEDSAVYLCASSLDIGLSTGEQFFGPGTRLTVL.

As for this clonotype: A much larger clone is a single base away; this may be a read error. The rearrangement links TRBV5-1 to TRBJ2-3; the match to TRBD2 covers 10 bases. Germline loops: CDR1 SGHRS, CDR2 YFSETQ. V trimming: 6 bases; J trimming: 4 bases; junction bases outside the gene matches: 11. The CDR3 length is 16 residues. CDR3 sequence reads: CASNMGLAYSADTQYF. The DNA of the CDR3 is TGCGCCAGCAACATGGGACTAGCGTATAGCGCAGATACGCAGTATTTT.

As regards this clonotype: The junction departs from the called germline gene at one end, perhaps through a read error. The CDR3 region has the DNA TGTGCCAGCAGCCAAGAGCCGGGGATTAGCAATCAGTCCCAGCATTTT. The encoded protein is CASSQEPGISNQSQHF. The chain couples TRBV4-2 to TRBJ1-5; D gene uncertain. The CDR3 length is 16 residues. Germline V gene sequence: CDR1 LGHNA, CDR2 YNFKEQ.

In the case of this clonotype: The CDR3 end shows no conserved phenylalanine or tryptophan, and so a read error is likely. J is TRBJ2-3 and V is TRBV11-2, with 10 bases fitting TRBD2. CDR3 size: 15 residues. In germline, CDR1 is SGHAT, CDR2 FQNNGV. The CDR3 here is CGSSTGTSGTDTQYY. Here the CDR3 DNA reads TGTGGCAGCAGCACCGGGACTAGCGGCACAGATACGCAGTATTAC.

The chain has TRBV6-5 and TRBJ2-7, with 10 positions matching TRBD2. The CDR3 runs to 15 residues. Per the germline V gene, CDR1 is MNHEY and CDR2 is SVGAGI. J gave up 4 bases and V 11 bases, and 14 bases lay outside the gene matches. CDR3 protein: CAGTPSPTSGYEQYF. The CDR3 DNA reads TGTGCCGGCACCCCCTCTCCGACTAGCGGGTACGAGCAGTACTTC.

In the case of this clonotype: One end of the junction fails to match germline, which may point to a read error. The genes are TRBV29-1 and TRBJ2-7; D uncertain. Germline V gene data show CDR1 as SQVTM and CDR2 as ANQGSEA. This CDR3 is built from 13 residues. This CDR3 is CSVVGRSSYEQYF. CDR3 nucleotides: TGCAGTGTTGTCGGCAGGAGCTCCTACGAGCAGTACTTC.

Comments on this clonotype: Lacking the conserved final phenylalanine or tryptophan, this CDR3 likely reflects a read error. V is TRBV6-1 and J is TRBJ2-7; D is undetermined. Germline V gene data show CDR1 as MNHNS and CDR2 as SASEGT. The CDR3 consists of 11 residues. The CDR3 nucleotides read TGTGACACCTTAGAAGAGTACGAGCAGTACCTC. Translating gives CDTLEEYEQYL.

This clonotype has only a few counts. One end of the junction varies from germline; a read error may be responsible. V is TRBV5-1 and J is TRBJ1-2; D possibly corresponds to TRBD1 (6 bases). Germline V gene sequence: CDR1 SGHRS, CDR2 YFSETQ. The CDR3 is made up of 14 amino acids. The CDR3 DNA reads as TGCGACAGCAGCTTCGGCCGGGGACAACGTGGCTACACCTTC. Protein: CDSSFGRGQRGYTF.

This clonotype was picked up one time. A junction end diverges from the germline sequence, so it may reflect a read error. The gene calls are TRBV6-5 and TRBJ2-7; 7 bases are shared with TRBD1. The V gene's germline CDR1 is MNHEY and CDR2 SVGAGI. The CDR3 is made up of 16 amino acids. The chain's CDR3 is CTSRPGQAAPFYEQYF. Written as DNA, the CDR3 is TGTACCAGCAGGCCTGGACAGGCAGCACCCTTTTACGAGCAGTACTTC.

A note on this clonotype: A much larger clone differs by one base, so this may be a read error. V usage is TRBV29-1 and J usage is TRBJ2-2, with D perhaps TRBD2 (6 bases). CDR3 length equals 13 residues. From germline, CDR1 is SQVTM and CDR2 ANQGSEA. CDR3 in amino acids: CSVTGHSCGELFF. In nucleotides, the CDR3 is TGCAGCGTCACGGGGCACTCGTGCGGGGAACTGTTTTTT.

The chain joins TRBV11-2 to TRBJ2-1; 9 bases match TRBD2. Germline loops: CDR1 SGHAT, CDR2 FQNNGV. This CDR3 has 16 amino acids. The CDR3 here is CTGSLELLAGMNEQFF. DNA of the CDR3: TGTACCGGTAGCTTAGAGCTCCTAGCGGGAATGAATGAGCAGTTCTTC.

J is TRBJ1-1 and V is TRBV28; 7 bases fit TRBD1. The CDR3 spans 15 residues. Unmatched junction bases numbered 20, after V lost 5 bases and J lost 14 bases. From germline, CDR1 is MDHEN and CDR2 SYDVKM. DNA for the CDR3: TGTGCCAGCAGTGCCCGGAGGGGGCAGTTTACTGAAGTCTTCTTT. Translated, it gives CASSARRGQFTEVFF.

There are many counts of this clonotype. The rearrangement uses TRBV20-1 and TRBJ2-1; D is undetermined. Germline loops: CDR1 DFQATT, CDR2 SNEGSKA (reference sequence). The length of the CDR3 is 13 residues. V lost 2 bases to trimming and J lost 4 bases, with 9 bases between them. Written as DNA, the CDR3 is TGCAGTGCTAGACCGTACAATTACAATGAGCAGTTCTTC. As protein: CSARPYNYNEQFF.

As concerns this clonotype: A read error may account for a junction end that differs from germline. This chain uses TRBV10-3 with TRBJ2-7; 10 positions agree with TRBD2. The CDR3 runs 16 residues. The germline CDR1 and CDR2 sequences are ENHRY and SYGVKD. CDR3 in DNA: TGTGCCCTCAGTGCTTCTAGCGGGAGAAAGGCCAACGATCACTACTTC. Its translation: CALSASSGRKANDHYF.

About this clonotype: It is likely a read error, because the conserved phenylalanine at the end of the CDR3 is missing. This chain connects TRBV5-5 to TRBJ2-1; 8 bases align to TRBD1. Germline values: CDR1 SGHKS, CDR2 YYEKEE (reference sequence). The CDR3 has 15 residues. CDR3 region: CASSHGQGSYNEQFS. CDR3 nucleotides: TGCGCCAGCAGTCATGGACAGGGTTCCTACAATGAGCAGTTCTCC.

J is TRBJ2-2 and V is TRBV7-8; 7 bases align to TRBD2. V lost 3 bases to trimming and J lost 4 bases; unmatched junction nucleotides: 8. CDR1 and CDR2 (germline): SGHVS, FQNEAQ. The CDR3 is 16 residues long. The CDR3 is CASSFAGALSTGELFF. CDR3 sequence (DNA): TGTGCCAGCAGCTTTGCGGGAGCCTTGAGCACCGGGGAGCTGTTTTTT.

The gene calls are TRBV10-3 and TRBJ2-7; TRBD1 aligns across 7 bases. This CDR3 is built from 18 residues. With 4 bases clipped from V and 2 bases from J, the junction kept 17 bases outside the gene matches. Germline V gene data show CDR1 as ENHRY and CDR2 as SYGVKD. The CDR3 here is CAISGRDRGAVGTYEQYF. The CDR3 DNA follows: TGTGCCATCAGTGGCCGGGACAGAGGGGCTGTTGGAACCTACGAGCAGTACTTC.

The table lists this clonotype with a few counts. The chain carries TRBV7-2 and TRBJ2-7; tentatively, D is TRBD2 (5 bases). This CDR3 has 14 residues. V was clipped by 2 bases and J by 6 bases, with 14 bases between them. Germline lookup yields CDR1 SGHTA and CDR2 FQGNSA. Here the CDR3 DNA reads TGTGCCAGCAGCTTACGGTTTTCGGGAATCGAGCAGTACTTC. Its translation: CASSLRFSGIEQYF.

Note on this clonotype: The junction departs from germline at one end; a sequencing error may be responsible. The chain combines TRBV12-3 or TRBV12-4 with TRBJ2-1; D remains unclear. CDR3 length equals 12 residues. The chain's CDR3 is CASSFRAHEQFF. The DNA of the CDR3 is TGTGCCAGCAGTTTTCGCGCACATGAACAGTTCTTC.

This clonotype has just a few counts. The missing conserved phenylalanine or tryptophan at the end of this CDR3 makes a read error likely. CDR3 in amino acids: CASSPYPVTEAFL. In nucleotides, the CDR3 is TGCGCCAGCAGCCCTTACCCCGTCACGGAAGCTTTCCTT. The chain employs TRBV11-2 and TRBJ1-1; D gene unclear. This CDR3 is 13 amino acids long. Germline V CDR1 and CDR2: SGHAT, FQNNGV.

This clonotype has just one count. A junction end diverges from the germline sequence, so it may reflect a read error. The chain is built from TRBV7-9 and TRBJ2-1; a possible D gene is TRBD1 (6 bases). The germline CDR1 and CDR2 sequences are SEHNR and FQNEAQ (reference sequence). The CDR3 is 17 residues long. CDR3 nucleotide sequence: TGCGCCAGCAACTTACAATATCAGGGGCCTAAAACAAATGAGCAGTTCTTC. This gives the protein CASNLQYQGPKTNEQFF.

Remarks on this clonotype: One end of the junction varies from germline; a read error may be responsible. The chain couples TRBV11-2 to TRBJ2-7; D not resolved. There are 16 residues in the CDR3. CDR1 is SGHAT and CDR2 is FQNNGV in the germline V gene. CDR3 nucleotide sequence: TGTGCCAACAGCTTCATAAAGGGTGCCATACATAACGAGCAGTACTTC. Its protein is CANSFIKGAIHNEQYF.